The 4 T cell receptor beta chains presented below share a single source sample, sequenced in a study of cytomegalovirus exposure and HLA in healthy donors. PCR used 60 Vbeta primers and 13 Jbeta primers. Some clones are missing from TCRdb's copy, which holds only in-frame ones; the method was immunoSEQ multiplex PCR. This sample has 100,000 or so clones, with around 80% found just once. The sequenced sample was PBMCs. These receptors all stem from a male donor in good health and CMV-seropositive.

This clone was seen only once. This rearrangement joins TRBV5-1 to TRBJ2-5, with 13 bases matching TRBD2. CDR3 size: 15 residues. V dropped 4 bases and J dropped 3; count of bases not matched to a gene: 3. Germline V gives CDR1 SGHRS, CDR2 YFSETQ. The CDR3 here is CASSTGTSGEETQYF. CDR3 DNA: TGCGCCAGCAGCACCGGGACTAGCGGGGAAGAGACCCAGTACTTC.

CDR3 in amino acids: CASSCDQGDPYEQYF. CDR3 DNA sequence: TGCGCCAGCAGCTGCGACCAGGGGGACCCGTACGAGCAGTACTTC. The genes are TRBV5-1 and TRBJ2-7; 7 positions agree with TRBD1. Germline-derived CDR1 and CDR2 are SGHRS and YFSETQ. Trimming took 3 bases from V and 4 from J; bases not matched to a gene: 10. The CDR3 consists of 15 residues.

The rearrangement links TRBV7-3 to TRBJ1-2, with 8 positions matching TRBD1. Germline lookup yields CDR1 SGHTA and CDR2 FQGTGA. This CDR3 comprises 13 residues. The V and J ends lost 4 bases and 8 bases, in that order; junction bases with no gene match: 6. CDR3: CASSSSSGGGYTF. The CDR3 DNA reads as TGTGCCAGCAGCTCGAGTTCAGGGGGCGGCTACACCTTC.

This clone was picked up a small number of times. Other nucleotide sequences in the sample specify the same CDR3. The chain combines TRBV20-1 with TRBJ1-1, with unresolved D. Per germline, CDR1 DFQATT and CDR2 SNEGSKA (reference sequence). Trimming took off 4 bases at V and 1 base at J, with 4 bases between the two ends. This CDR3 comprises 11 residues. The chain's CDR3 is CSANRNTEAFF. The CDR3, as DNA: TGCAGTGCTAACAGGAACACTGAAGCTTTCTTT.